The 26 T cell receptor beta chains in this list originate from one sample, sequenced in a study of shared clonotypes between healthy human individuals. CD45RO-negative cells were positively selected for CCR7, leaving out terminally differentiated effector memory CD45RA+ cells. Clones were sequenced by immunoSEQ multiplex PCR, and TCRdb holds only the in-frame ones, with some missing. The sample yields around 2,100,000 clones, roughly 95% seen once. The sequenced sample consisted of naive CD8+ T cells sorted from blood. These receptors were taken from a man between 18 and 35 years old in good health.

CDR3 residues: CANTNPGNLGSYNEQFF. The CDR3 bases are TGTGCCAACACGAACCCAGGGAATCTAGGATCCTACAATGAGCAGTTCTTC. The rearrangement joins TRBV7-9 to TRBJ2-1, with D possibly matching TRBD1 (5 bases). Trimming left V 10 bases short and J 1 base short, with 23 bases between. Germline V lookup: CDR1 SEHNR, CDR2 FQNEAQ (reference sequence). The CDR3 has 17 amino acids. The complete variable domain, with remaining parts taken from reference TRBV7-9 and TRBJ2-1, reads DTGVSQNPRHKITKRGQNVTFRCDPISEHNRLYWYRQTLGQGPEFLTYFQNEAQLEKSRLLSDRFSAERPKGSFSTLEIQRTEQGDSAMYLCANTNPGNLGSYNEQFFGPGTRLTVL.

The chain couples TRBV28 to TRBJ1-4, with D hard to call. The CDR3 extends over 15 amino acids. Germline CDR1 and CDR2: MDHEN and SYDVKM. V shed 7 bases and J shed 0 bases, with 12 bases lying between them. The CDR3, as DNA: TGTGCCAGCACTCCTCGTTACGCAACTAATGAAAAACTGTTTTTT. Protein: CASTPRYATNEKLFF.

This chain links TRBV6-1 with TRBJ1-2; no firm D call. The CDR3 runs 12 residues. Germline V gives CDR1 MNHNS, CDR2 SASEGT. Trimming cost V 3 bases and J 8 bases, with 10 bases left between them. CDR3 DNA: TGTGCCAGCAGTGATGATTACCTCGGCTACACCTTC. This codes for CASSDDYLGYTF.

The chain employs TRBV27 and TRBJ1-1; D is undetermined. Germline V lookup: CDR1 MNHEY, CDR2 SMNVEV (reference sequence). V was shortened by 0 bases and J by 3 bases, with 8 bases between the two germline ends. There are 14 residues in the CDR3. CDR3 residues: CASSLSEAYTEAFF. The CDR3 nucleotides read TGTGCCAGCAGTTTATCGGAGGCGTACACTGAAGCTTTCTTT.

The chain employs TRBV7-9 and TRBJ2-1, with 11 bases identical to TRBD2. The V gene end was trimmed by 2 bases and the J gene end by 2 bases; junction bases not matched to a gene: 11. The germline V gene has CDR1 SEHNR and CDR2 FQNEAQ (reference sequence). The CDR3 contains 19 residues. CDR3 loop: CASSLRGLAAAATYNEQFF. The DNA for the CDR3 is TGTGCCAGCAGCTTACGGGGACTAGCGGCAGCCGCCACCTACAATGAGCAGTTCTTC.

Comment on this clone: The sample carries other DNA sequences with the same CDR3. The chain is built from TRBV7-9 and TRBJ2-5, with TRBD2 as a possible D gene (6 bases). Germline-derived CDR1 and CDR2 are SEHNR and FQNEAQ (reference sequence). The CDR3 extends over 14 amino acids. The V gene lost 1 base and the J gene lost 5 bases, with 11 bases spanning the gap. CDR3 sequence reads: CASSLVLGTETQYF. The CDR3 nucleotides read TGTGCCAGCAGCTTAGTTCTAGGGACTGAGACCCAGTACTTC.

CDR3 protein: CASSRLVSSYEQYF. The CDR3 bases are TGTGCCAGCAGTCGACTAGTCAGCTCCTACGAGCAGTACTTC. The rearrangement uses TRBV6-5 and TRBJ2-7, with D possibly TRBD2 on 6 matching bases. This CDR3 has 14 amino acids. Germline V gene lookup returns CDR1 MNHEY and CDR2 SVGAGI. V dropped 5 bases and J dropped 0 bases, with 11 bases sitting between them.

The chain is built from TRBV19 and TRBJ1-2, with D unclear. V lost 1 base to trimming and J lost 3 bases, with 9 bases between them. Looked up from germline, CDR1 is LNHDA and CDR2 is SQIVND (reference sequence). This CDR3 has 14 residues. CDR3 sequence reads: CASSIADGDYGYTF. CDR3 nucleotide sequence: TGTGCCAGTAGTATAGCTGACGGTGACTATGGCTACACCTTC.

The V gene is TRBV6-5, the J gene TRBJ1-4; D gene unclear. Germline CDR1 is MNHEY and CDR2 is SVGAGI. V lost 0 bases and J lost 2, with 7 bases in between. CDR3 size: 15 residues. The CDR3 loop is CASSYSGYTNEKLFF. CDR3 sequence (DNA): TGTGCCAGCAGTTACTCGGGGTACACTAATGAAAAACTGTTTTTT.

This rearrangement joins TRBV6-5 to TRBJ1-2; the match to TRBD1 covers 8 bases. Germline CDR1 MNHEY, CDR2 SVGAGI. The trim removed 5 bases at V and 4 bases at J, leaving 9 bases unmatched. The CDR3 totals 15 residues. The chain's CDR3 is CASSPGTGIGYGYTF. CDR3 sequence (DNA): TGTGCCAGCAGTCCAGGGACAGGAATCGGCTATGGCTACACCTTC.

This chain connects TRBV4-1 to TRBJ2-7; no clear D gene. This CDR3 has 15 amino acids. Germline V gene sequence: CDR1 MGHRA, CDR2 YSYEKL. Between the trimmed V and J ends, which lost 2 bases and 0 bases, there was a span of 11 bases. The CDR3 region is CASSQLDPSSYEQYF. CDR3 DNA: TGCGCCAGCAGCCAATTAGACCCGAGCTCCTACGAGCAGTACTTC.

This chain links TRBV5-1 with TRBJ1-1; D gene unclear. V lost 4 bases and J lost 2, with 9 bases in between. This CDR3 comprises 13 residues. Germline CDR1 reads SGHRS; CDR2 reads YFSETQ. This CDR3 is CASSGGINTEAFF. In nucleotides, the CDR3 is TGCGCCAGCAGCGGAGGGATTAACACTGAAGCTTTCTTT.

The chain joins TRBV5-6 to TRBJ1-4; D might be TRBD1 (5 bases). The CDR3 has 13 amino acids. Germline V lookup: CDR1 SGHDT, CDR2 YYEEEE. V lost 0 bases and J 8 bases, leaving 8 bases between the germline ends. CDR3 sequence (DNA): TGTGCCAGCAGCTTGGGGGGCGCGGAAAAACTGTTTTTT. Residues: CASSLGGAEKLFF.

Only one count was recorded for this clone. The genes are TRBV5-1 and TRBJ2-7; 7 nucleotides match TRBD2. The CDR3 is made up of 20 amino acids. CDR1 and CDR2 from the germline V gene are SGHRS and YFSETQ. V trimming: 1 base; J trimming: 4 bases; junction bases outside the gene matches: 23. The chain's CDR3 is CASSLFGGTNRPNPEYEQYF. CDR3 coding DNA: TGCGCCAGCAGCTTGTTTGGTGGGACTAACCGACCCAACCCGGAATACGAGCAGTACTTC. Full variable domain (remainder filled in from reference TRBV5-1 and TRBJ2-7): KAGVTQTPRYLIKTRGQQVTLSCSPISGHRSVSWYQQTPGQGLQFLFEYFSETQRNKGNFPGRFSGRQFSNSRSEMNVSTLELGDSALYLCASSLFGGTNRPNPEYEQYFGPGTRLTVT.

The chain is built from TRBV30 and TRBJ2-6; D is unclear. Per the germline V gene, CDR1 is GTSNPN and CDR2 is SVGIG (reference sequence). The CDR3 is made up of 13 amino acids. Trimming removed 4 bases from V and 0 bases from J, with 4 bases in between. The CDR3 sequence: CAWTHSGANVLTF. Written as DNA, the CDR3 is TGTGCCTGGACCCACTCTGGGGCCAACGTCCTGACTTTC.

CDR3 protein: CASSLRASDEQYF. CDR3 sequence (DNA): TGTGCCAGCAGCTTGAGGGCTAGCGACGAGCAGTACTTC. V usage is TRBV5-6 and J usage is TRBJ2-7; D may be TRBD2 (6 bases). The V end lost 1 base, the J end lost 5 bases, and 10 bases lay between the germline ends. The CDR3 sequence is 13 residues long. Germline V CDR1 and CDR2: SGHDT, YYEEEE.

V gene TRBV7-9 combines with J gene TRBJ2-7; possibly TRBD1 or TRBD2 for D (5 bases each). The V and J ends lost 3 bases and 0 bases respectively, with 12 bases between them. This CDR3 comprises 15 residues. CDR1 and CDR2 from the germline V gene are SEHNR and FQNEAQ (reference sequence). Here the CDR3 DNA reads TGTGCCAGCAGCTTGACGGGGCTCCACTCCTACGAGCAGTACTTC. Protein product: CASSLTGLHSYEQYF.

V usage is TRBV5-6 and J usage is TRBJ1-3, with D uncertain. The CDR3 length is 15 residues. Looked up from germline, CDR1 is SGHDT and CDR2 is YYEEEE. Trimming pared 1 base from V and 0 bases from J, leaving 8 bases between. As DNA, the CDR3 is TGTGCCAGCAGCTTGAGCGAAAGCTCTGGAAACACCATATATTTT. It is translated as CASSLSESSGNTIYF.

CDR3 sequence reads: CASSSDSDTQYF. The CDR3 DNA sequence: TGTGCCAGCAGTTCCGACTCAGATACGCAGTATTTT. The J gene is TRBJ2-3, the V gene TRBV27; D not certain. Germline V gene sequence: CDR1 MNHEY, CDR2 SMNVEV (reference sequence). V was shortened by 4 bases and J by 4 bases, with 6 bases between the two germline ends. CDR3 length equals 12 residues.

As concerns this clone: The same CDR3 is also encoded by other DNA sequences in this sample. The chain combines TRBV9 with TRBJ1-4; no definite D call. Trimming pared 0 bases from V and 0 bases from J, leaving 6 bases between. The CDR3 runs to 15 residues. CDR1 is SGDLS, CDR2 YYNGEE, per germline. The DNA for the CDR3 is TGTGCCAGCAGCGTAGGGGCGTCAACTAATGAAAAACTGTTTTTT. Its protein is CASSVGASTNEKLFF.

Concerning this clone: This same CDR3 is encoded by further DNA sequences in the sample. The rearrangement joins TRBV27 to TRBJ1-3, with 7 bases aligning to TRBD1. Per germline, CDR1 MNHEY and CDR2 SMNVEV (reference sequence). With V trimmed by 4 bases and J by 0 bases, 3 bases remained unmatched. This CDR3 contains 15 residues. CDR3 nucleotide sequence: TGTGCCAGCAGTTCATCAGGGGGCTCTGGAAACACCATATATTTT. Translating it yields CASSSSGGSGNTIYF.

This clone occurred a few times. This rearrangement joins TRBV7-9 to TRBJ1-5, with D unresolved. Germline values: CDR1 SEHNR, CDR2 FQNEAQ (reference sequence). The CDR3 length is 15 residues. The ends were cut back, 3 bases at V and 8 bases at J, with 17 bases in the middle. CDR3 amino acids: CASSLEGFSSEPQHF. The CDR3 coding sequence is TGTGCCAGCAGCTTGGAGGGCTTTAGCTCAGAGCCCCAGCATTTT.

The genes are TRBV4-1 and TRBJ2-7, with 7 nucleotides matching TRBD2. CDR1 is MGHRA, CDR2 YSYEKL, per germline. V lost 4 bases, J lost 2 bases, and 2 bases stayed unmatched. The CDR3 is 13 residues long. The CDR3 spells CASSPAGTYEQYF. CDR3 bases: TGCGCCAGCAGCCCAGCGGGAACCTACGAGCAGTACTTC.

The chain couples TRBV27 to TRBJ1-1; D remains ambiguous. This CDR3 comprises 14 residues. The V and J ends lost 7 bases and 1 base respectively, with 13 bases between them. Germline V gene lookup returns CDR1 MNHEY and CDR2 SMNVEV (reference sequence). The CDR3: CASTPGGGNTEAFF. DNA for the CDR3: TGTGCCAGCACCCCGGGAGGTGGGAACACTGAAGCTTTCTTT.

The chain combines TRBV9 with TRBJ2-5; D unresolved. From germline, CDR1 is SGDLS and CDR2 YYNGEE. The CDR3 contains 14 residues. V shed 1 base and J shed 0 bases, with 7 bases lying between them. The CDR3 loop reads CASSVWRYQETQYF. The CDR3 DNA sequence: TGTGCCAGCAGCGTATGGCGGTACCAAGAGACCCAGTACTTC.

In this sample, this clone turned up once. J is TRBJ2-7 and V is TRBV7-9, with D tentatively TRBD1 or TRBD2 (5 bases each). Deletions cut 5 bases from V and 2 bases from J, with 13 bases between. Germline CDR1 and CDR2: SEHNR and FQNEAQ (reference sequence). The CDR3 totals 14 residues. Written as DNA, the CDR3 is TGTGCCAGCAGCCCCCGGGACGGTGCCTACGAGCAGTACTTC. Translated: CASSPRDGAYEQYF.